The source of this T cell receptor (beta chain) is a study of blood T cell repertoires in COVID-19. Study summary: Some COVID-19 samples were acute and others convalescent; all came from the United States, Italy and Spain. T cells, B-cell-depleted T cells, or PBMCs provided the cDNA or gDNA that served as material.

The repertoire was sequenced with immunoSEQ multiplex PCR; TCRdb's copy has only in-frame clones and lacks some. Of under 400,000 clones in the sample, roughly nine tenths were seen once. Patients from Seattle were sampled longitudinally, starting during active infection. CDR3 length: 15 amino acids. From germline, CDR1 is MNHEY and CDR2 SVGAGI. Trimming left V 5 bases short and J 1 base short, with 12 bases between. Sequenced: peripheral blood. The J gene is TRBJ1-5, the V gene TRBV6-5; no clear D. This TCR derives from a woman aged 55 to 70 with COVID-19, enrolled during active disease. Here the CDR3 reads CASSPQPGSNQPQHF. As DNA, the CDR3 is TGTGCCAGCAGTCCACAACCGGGGAGCAATCAGCCCCAGCATTTT.